These T cell receptor beta chains were read from a single sample in a study of Graves' ophthalmopathy and Graves' hyperthyroidism. Each CDR3 protein is one row after TCRdb ran MiXCR on the multiplex PCR reads. The sample lists hundreds of thousands of distinct CDR3 sequences, approximately 22% seen once, with around 6.9% in the top ten. The sample taken for sequencing was peripheral blood. The receptors come from a woman between 18 and 29 years old with stable Graves' hyperthyroidism. Some clones in this sample may be carry-over from other donors' samples. Both conserved end residues are part of each CDR3. A D gene is named only where the DNA matches it firmly. Clone size is shown for a subset of rows, as once, few, many or a class of expanded clone.

CDR3: CASSLAGGPSSEQYF
DNA: TGTGCCAGCAGCTTAGCCGGGGGGCCTTCCAGCGAGCAGTACTTC
size: .
D: .
V: TRBV7-6
J: TRBJ2-7

CDR3: CASSVGGYRTNTEAFF
DNA: TGTGCCAGCAGTGTGGGTGGGTACAGGACCAACACTGAAGCTTTCTTT
size: few
D: .
V: TRBV6-1
J: TRBJ1-1

CDR3: CSAKGGTGADEQYF
DNA: TGCAGTGCTAAAGGCGGGACAGGGGCGGACGAGCAGTACTTC
size: many
D: TRBD1
V: TRBV20-1
J: TRBJ2-7

CDR3: CASSLDDLAEAFF
DNA: TGTGCCAGCAGCTTAGACGACTTGGCTGAAGCTTTCTTT
size: many
D: .
V: TRBV11-3
J: TRBJ1-1

CDR3: CASSSRGWGTEAFF
DNA: TGTGCCAGCAGCTCCAGGGGTTGGGGCACTGAAGCTTTCTTT
size: many
D: .
V: TRBV7-2
J: TRBJ1-1

CDR3: CASSMAGGWTEAFF
DNA: TGTGCCAGTAGTATGGCCGGGGGTTGGACTGAAGCTTTCTTT
size: many
D: .
V: TRBV19
J: TRBJ1-1

CDR3: CASSPGLAVYEQYF
DNA: TGTGCTAGTTCCCCGGGACTAGCGGTCTACGAGCAGTACTTC
size: many
D: TRBD2
V: TRBV12-5
J: TRBJ2-7

CDR3: CASSLEVYPSSYEQYF
DNA: TGTGCCAGCAGCTTAGAGGTCTATCCAAGCTCCTACGAGCAGTACTTC
size: many
D: .
V: TRBV11-1
J: TRBJ2-7

CDR3: CASSAGTGQETQYF
DNA: TGTGCCAGCAGCGCGGGGACGGGCCAAGAGACCCAGTACTTC
size: .
D: .
V: TRBV9
J: TRBJ2-5

CDR3: CASSPNGNTIYF
DNA: TGTGCCAGCAGCCCAAACGGAAACACCATATATTTT
size: few
D: .
V: TRBV3-1
J: TRBJ1-3

CDR3: CASSGGTGRPTKNIQYF
DNA: TGTGCCAGCAGTGGCGGGACAGGGAGGCCTACCAAAAACATTCAGTACTTC
size: .
D: TRBD1
V: TRBV2
J: TRBJ2-4

CDR3: CASSESLAWEQYF
DNA: TGTGCCAGCAGTGAAAGTCTAGCGTGGGAGCAGTACTTC
size: many
D: .
V: TRBV6-1
J: TRBJ2-7

CDR3: CASSLDTGGWISGYTF
DNA: TGTGCCAGCAGTTTAGACACAGGAGGATGGATCTCTGGCTACACCTTC
size: many
D: .
V: TRBV12-3/TRBV12-4
J: TRBJ1-2

CDR3: CASSEGAGTGQETQYF
DNA: TGTGCCAGCAGTGAAGGTGCCGGGACAGGGCAGGAGACCCAGTACTTC
size: many
D: TRBD1
V: TRBV6-1
J: TRBJ2-5

CDR3: CASRPGTELNTEAFF
DNA: TGTGCCAGCAGACCCGGGACAGAATTGAACACTGAAGCTTTCTTT
size: many
D: TRBD1
V: TRBV7-9
J: TRBJ1-1

CDR3: CAISRDILTNYGYTF
DNA: TGTGCCATCAGCCGGGACATCCTAACTAACTATGGCTACACCTTC
size: .
D: .
V: TRBV10-3
J: TRBJ1-2

CDR3: CASSYSRFSSYGYTF
DNA: TGTGCCAGCAGTTACTCAAGGTTTAGTTCCTATGGCTACACCTTC
size: many
D: .
V: TRBV6-2/TRBV6-3
J: TRBJ1-2

CDR3: CASSVTGEPGNTIYF
DNA: TGTGCCAGCAGCGTTACAGGGGAGCCTGGAAACACCATATATTTT
size: .
D: TRBD1
V: TRBV4-2
J: TRBJ1-3

CDR3: CSVDTGHRAYGYTF
DNA: TGCAGCGTTGATACGGGGCACAGGGCCTATGGCTACACCTTC
size: many
D: .
V: TRBV29-1
J: TRBJ1-2

CDR3: CASSPGGPTEAFF
DNA: TGTGCCAGCTCACCGGGGGGTCCCACTGAAGCTTTCTTT
size: many
D: .
V: TRBV18
J: TRBJ1-1

CDR3: CASRGIGTGQETQYF
DNA: TGTGCCAGTAGGGGGATAGGGACAGGGCAAGAGACCCAGTACTTC
size: many
D: TRBD1
V: TRBV19
J: TRBJ2-5

CDR3: CASSSTGIGANVLTF
DNA: TGTGCCAGCAGCTCAACAGGGATCGGGGCCAACGTCCTGACTTTC
size: many
D: .
V: TRBV7-9
J: TRBJ2-6

CDR3: CASRSRTGHYEQYF
DNA: TGTGCCAGCAGGTCAAGGACGGGACACTACGAGCAGTACTTC
size: many
D: .
V: TRBV6-2/TRBV6-3
J: TRBJ2-7

CDR3: CSVSDGNTEAFF
DNA: TGCAGCGTCTCAGACGGTAACACTGAAGCTTTCTTT
size: many
D: .
V: TRBV29-1
J: TRBJ1-1

CDR3: CATSDPGMYQETQYF
DNA: TGTGCCACCAGTGACCCAGGGATGTACCAAGAGACCCAGTACTTC
size: .
D: .
V: TRBV24-1
J: TRBJ2-5

CDR3: CASSNDRDYQETQYF
DNA: TGTGCCAGCAGTAACGACCGGGACTACCAAGAGACCCAGTACTTC
size: .
D: .
V: TRBV9
J: TRBJ2-5

CDR3: CASSQNSGGRETQYF
DNA: TGTGCCAGCAGCCAGAACAGCGGGGGGAGAGAGACCCAGTACTTC
size: many
D: TRBD2
V: TRBV9
J: TRBJ2-5

CDR3: CAFRQGKPYEQYF
DNA: TGTGCCTTCCGACAGGGGAAACCCTACGAGCAGTACTTC
size: many
D: TRBD1
V: TRBV30
J: TRBJ2-7